This TCR beta chain was recovered during a study of T cells after yellow fever vaccination. Study overall: Some fractions had low cell numbers, and these were prepared with SMART-Seq v4 Ultra Low Input. Points from the study as a whole: Some clonotypes, a small share, were shared between CD4 and CD8 compartments. Peaking faster, on day 5 versus 15, the secondary response was nonetheless weaker. Contaminating bulk clonotypes could be abundant in FACS-sorted repertoires.

With respect to this clonotype: The antigen is not known.

Via MiXCR, TCRdb re-called the 5' RACE reads, giving one row per CDR3 protein. The table includes approximately 600,000 distinct CDR3 sequences, 9% to 15% detected once. This CDR3 is 19 amino acids long. The V end lost 7 bases, the J end lost 0 bases, and 25 bases lay between the germline ends. The germline CDR1 and CDR2 sequences are MNHEY and SVGEGT. The TCR sequence derives from a man younger than 40 who received the YFV17D yellow fever vaccine. This chain joins TRBV6-2 or TRBV6-3 and TRBJ2-1; possible D gene TRBD2, 6 bases. Sequencing used PBMCs, obtained on the day of the yellow fever booster vaccination. The CDR3 DNA reads TGTGCCAGCACCCGCCGGTGGGCCCTAGCGACATTCTCCTACAATGAGCAGTTCTTC. It translates to CASTRRWALATFSYNEQFF.